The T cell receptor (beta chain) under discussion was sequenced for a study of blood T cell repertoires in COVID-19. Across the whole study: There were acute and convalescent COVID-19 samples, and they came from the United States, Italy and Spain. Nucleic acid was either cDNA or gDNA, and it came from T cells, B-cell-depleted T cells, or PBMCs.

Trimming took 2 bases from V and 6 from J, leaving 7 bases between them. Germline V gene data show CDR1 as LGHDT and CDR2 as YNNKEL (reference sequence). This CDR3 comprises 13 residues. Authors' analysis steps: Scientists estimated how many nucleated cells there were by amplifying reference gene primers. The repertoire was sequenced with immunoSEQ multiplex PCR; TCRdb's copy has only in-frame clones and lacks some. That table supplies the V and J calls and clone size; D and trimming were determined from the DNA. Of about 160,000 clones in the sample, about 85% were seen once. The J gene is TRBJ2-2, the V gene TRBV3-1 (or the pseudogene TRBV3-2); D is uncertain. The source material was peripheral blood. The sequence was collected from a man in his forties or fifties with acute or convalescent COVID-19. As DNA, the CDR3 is TGTGCCAGCAGCCAACCTATCGCCGGGGAGCTGTTTTTT. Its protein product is CASSQPIAGELFF.